The 10 T cell receptor beta chains below were found in one sample sequenced in a study of PD-1 blockade in mismatch repair-deficient tumors. Repertoires were generated with immunoSEQ multiplex PCR, while TCRdb's copy carries only in-frame clones and drops some. Among more than 90,000 clones listed, 65% to 80% were seen once. This specimen was peripheral blood, taken 60 weeks after starting pembrolizumab. These receptor sequences come from an adult with mismatch repair-deficient cancer.

J is TRBJ1-1 and V is TRBV19; 7 bases map to TRBD1. Per germline, CDR1 LNHDA and CDR2 SQIVND (reference sequence). The CDR3 covers 15 residues. With 8 bases clipped from V and 1 base from J, the junction kept 10 bases outside the gene matches. CDR3: CASRSDRVGNTEAFF. The DNA for the CDR3 is TGTGCCAGTCGTTCCGACAGGGTTGGGAACACTGAAGCTTTCTTT.

The chain is built from TRBV5-6 and TRBJ1-2; 8 nucleotides match TRBD1. From germline, CDR1 is SGHDT and CDR2 YYEEEE. This CDR3 spans 14 amino acids. V was clipped by 0 bases and J by 5 bases; unmatched bases: 3. The DNA for the CDR3 is TGTGCCAGCAGCTTGGACAGGGGGGCTTATGGCTACACCTTC. Protein product: CASSLDRGAYGYTF.

In this sample, this clone turned up a few times. The chain uses TRBV25-1 and TRBJ1-3, with unresolved D. Germline V gene sequence: CDR1 MGHDK, CDR2 SYGVNS. V was shortened by 4 bases and J by 3 bases, with 4 bases between the two germline ends. This CDR3 is built from 12 residues. CDR3 DNA: TGTGCCAGCAGTGGTCTTGGAAACACCATATATTTT. Residues: CASSGLGNTIYF. Drawing the rest from reference TRBV25-1 and TRBJ1-3, the complete variable domain is EADIYQTPRYLVIGTGKKITLECSQTMGHDKMYWYQQDPGMELHLIHYSYGVNSTEKGDLSSESTVSRIRTEHFPLTLESARPSHTSQYLCASSGLGNTIYFGEGSWLTVV.

The V gene is TRBV19, the J gene TRBJ2-2, with 8 bases that match TRBD2. Germline trimming cut 1 base from V and 7 bases from J; bases unmatched to any gene: 8. The CDR3 totals 16 residues. Germline V lookup: CDR1 LNHDA, CDR2 SQIVND (reference sequence). CDR3 amino acids: CASSIAAGEDGGELFF. The CDR3 nucleotides are TGTGCCAGTAGTATAGCAGCGGGAGAGGATGGCGGGGAGCTGTTTTTT. Supplemented by reference TRBV19 and TRBJ2-2, the full variable domain reads DGGITQSPKYLFRKEGQNVTLSCEQNLNHDAMYWYRQDPGQGLRLIYYSQIVNDFQKGDIAEGYSVSREKKESFPLTVTSAQKNPTAFYLCASSIAAGEDGGELFFGEGSRLTVL.

This clone was recorded only once. The chain is built from TRBV5-1 and TRBJ2-3; 8 bases map to TRBD1. The CDR3 has 15 amino acids. The trim removed 3 bases at V and 0 bases at J, leaving 3 bases unmatched. CDR1 and CDR2 (germline): SGHRS, YFSETQ. The DNA for the CDR3 is TGCGCCAGCAGCTCGGGACAGGCTAGCACAGATACGCAGTATTTT. This codes for CASSSGQASTDTQYF.

Here the CDR3 reads CASRGGLASYEQYF. CDR3 nucleotide sequence: TGTGCCAGCCGGGGGGGTCTAGCGAGCTACGAGCAGTACTTC. The rearrangement joins TRBV7-2 to TRBJ2-7; TRBD2 agrees at 8 bases. The CDR3 is 14 residues long. V lost 8 bases to trimming and J lost 3 bases; unmatched junction nucleotides: 9. The germline V gene encodes CDR1 SGHTA and CDR2 FQGNSA.

V usage is TRBV28 and J usage is TRBJ2-7; D perhaps matches TRBD1 (6 bases). V dropped 1 base and J dropped 0 bases, with 13 bases sitting between them. Looked up from germline, CDR1 is MDHEN and CDR2 is SYDVKM. The CDR3 contains 16 residues. Here the CDR3 DNA reads TGTGCCAGCAGTTTATTGGGGGCAGGGAACTCCTACGAGCAGTACTTC. Encoded protein: CASSLLGAGNSYEQYF.

The V and J genes are TRBV10-3 and TRBJ2-2; 7 bases map to TRBD2. CDR3 length: 15 amino acids. Germline CDR1 reads ENHRY; CDR2 reads SYGVKD. J gave up 0 bases and V 6 bases, and 4 bases lay outside the gene matches. The CDR3 DNA sequence: TGTGCCATCAGGGCAGCGGGAACGAACACCGGGGAGCTGTTTTTT. Amino acids: CAIRAAGTNTGELFF.

Note on this clone: This sample also contains other DNA sequences that code for the same CDR3. The chain combines TRBV9 with TRBJ2-6; D is undetermined. Trimming removed 0 bases at V and 0 bases at J, with 7 bases between. The germline V gene has CDR1 SGDLS and CDR2 YYNGEE. The CDR3 consists of 16 residues. The CDR3 loop is CASSVGRNSGANVLTF. The CDR3 DNA reads as TGTGCCAGCAGCGTAGGCCGAAACTCTGGGGCCAACGTCCTGACTTTC.

This clone was seen more than once but under ten times. This chain joins TRBV9 and TRBJ1-2, with TRBD1 matching 7 bases. The CDR3 runs to 15 residues. Germline V CDR1 and CDR2: SGDLS, YYNGEE. The trim removed 2 bases at V and 8 bases at J, leaving 12 bases unmatched. Here the CDR3 DNA reads TGTGCCAGCAGCGTGAACAGGGGAAGTATAGGAGGCTACACCTTC. Translating gives CASSVNRGSIGGYTF. Combining the CDR3 with reference TRBV9 and TRBJ1-2 gives the whole variable domain DSGVTQTPKHLITATGQRVTLRCSPRSGDLSVYWYQQSLDQGLQFLIQYYNGEERAKGNILERFSAQQFPDLHSELNLSSLELGDSALYFCASSVNRGSIGGYTFGSGTRLTVV.